The subject of this entry is one T cell receptor (beta chain). As handled by the study authors: Reference gene primer amplification gave nucleated cell count estimates. The repertoire was sequenced with immunoSEQ multiplex PCR; TCRdb's copy has only in-frame clones and lacks some. The V and J calls and clone size were taken over from that table, and D and trimming were inferred from the DNA. The sample lists about 210,000 clones; about 82% were seen once. This sample is part of a study of blood T cell repertoires in COVID-19. The wider study: Whether acute or convalescent, the COVID-19 samples came from the United States, Italy and Spain. PBMCs, B-cell-depleted T cells, or T cells were the source of the cDNA or gDNA that made up the material.

Seattle patient enrollment occurred during active infection, with longitudinal follow-up thereafter. This TCR derives from a man aged 60 to 69 with COVID-19, enrolled during active disease. The sequenced sample was peripheral blood.

CDR3 nucleotide sequence: TGTGCCAGCAGCACCAGACATTCACAGGATGAAAAACTGTTTTTT. Translating gives CASSTRHSQDEKLFF. The chain carries TRBV5-4 and TRBJ1-4; weak D call: TRBD1 (5 bases). Germline V CDR1 and CDR2: SGHNT, YYREEE (reference sequence). Trimming pared 4 bases from V and 6 bases from J, leaving 16 bases between. The CDR3 has 15 amino acids.